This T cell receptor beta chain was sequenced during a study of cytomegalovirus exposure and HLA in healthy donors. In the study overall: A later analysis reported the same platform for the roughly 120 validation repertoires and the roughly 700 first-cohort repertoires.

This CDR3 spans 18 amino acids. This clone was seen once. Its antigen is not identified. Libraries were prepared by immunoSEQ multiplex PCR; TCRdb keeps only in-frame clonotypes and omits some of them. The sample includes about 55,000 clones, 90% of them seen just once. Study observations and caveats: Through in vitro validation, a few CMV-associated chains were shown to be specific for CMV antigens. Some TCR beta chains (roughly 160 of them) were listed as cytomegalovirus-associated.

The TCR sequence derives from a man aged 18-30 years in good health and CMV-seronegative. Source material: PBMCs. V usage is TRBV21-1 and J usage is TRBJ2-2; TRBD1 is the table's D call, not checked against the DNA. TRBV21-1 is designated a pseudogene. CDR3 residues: CASSKVPGQGASDGELFF. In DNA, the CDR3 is TGTGCCAGCAGCAAGGTTCCGGGACAGGGGGCGTCGGACGGGGAGCTGTTTTTT.